This TCR beta chain was identified during a study of beta chain features in type 1 diabetes. Findings and limits, study-wide: Type 1 diabetes patients had TCRB CDR3s that were shorter (moderately but significantly so) in all four CD4+ subsets. Fewer junction insertions and more nucleotide deletions appeared in type 1 diabetes patients.

Every isolated RNA sample was fully reverse transcribed, so sequencing captured expressed TCRB transcripts. TCRdb keeps only in-frame clones here, not all; method: immunoSEQ multiplex PCR. The sample holds a few hundred thousand clones; approximately 24% are singletons and the top ten take approximately 0.011%. The V end was cut by 0 bases, the J end by 3 bases, with 9 bases between. The CDR3 is made up of 14 amino acids. Germline lookup yields CDR1 GTSNPN and CDR2 SVGIG (reference sequence). This clone turned up a few times. Antigen specificity is unknown. At the DNA level, this CDR3 is encoded by other sequences in the same sample as well.

This chain joins TRBV30 and TRBJ1-5, with no clear D. Sequencing was performed on naive CD4+ T cells from blood. The clonotype originates from a woman aged 25 to 39 with type 1 diabetes. This chain's CDR3 is CAWSVSGSNQPQHF. CDR3 nucleotide sequence: TGTGCCTGGAGTGTATCGGGGTCCAATCAGCCCCAGCATTTT.